The table lists the clone carrying this T cell receptor (beta chain) with a few counts. In the original analysis: Estimates of nucleated cell counts were drawn from the amplification of reference gene primers. Assay used: immunoSEQ multiplex PCR; TCRdb lists only in-frame clones, some missing. V and J calls and clone size come straight from that table; D and trimming were deduced from the DNA. The data hold 250,000 to 300,000 clones, with around 88% observed a single time. There are 11 residues in the CDR3. Trimming removed 3 bases from V and 4 bases from J, with 6 bases in between. Germline V gene data show CDR1 as SQVTM and CDR2 as ANQGSEA. This sample was included in a study of blood T cell repertoires in COVID-19. The wider study: Specimens from acute and convalescent COVID-19 originated in the United States, Italy and Spain.

The origin of this receptor is a man older than 75 with acute or convalescent COVID-19. Sequencing input: peripheral blood. The chain joins TRBV29-1 to TRBJ1-1; D gene ambiguous. As DNA, the CDR3 is TGCAGCGTTGACCTCTCCACTGAAGCTTTCTTT. It is translated as CSVDLSTEAFF.